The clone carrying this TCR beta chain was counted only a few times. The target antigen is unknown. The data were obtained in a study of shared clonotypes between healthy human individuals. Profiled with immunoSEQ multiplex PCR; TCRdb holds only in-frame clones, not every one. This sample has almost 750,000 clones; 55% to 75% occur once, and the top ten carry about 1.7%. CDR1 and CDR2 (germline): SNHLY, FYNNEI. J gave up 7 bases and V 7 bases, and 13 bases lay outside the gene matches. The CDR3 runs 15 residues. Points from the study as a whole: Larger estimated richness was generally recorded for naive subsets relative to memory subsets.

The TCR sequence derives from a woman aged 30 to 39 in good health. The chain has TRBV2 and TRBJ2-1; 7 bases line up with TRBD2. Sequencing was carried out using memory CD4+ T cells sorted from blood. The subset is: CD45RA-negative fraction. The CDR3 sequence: CASNPKLSGTNEQFF. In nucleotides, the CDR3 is TGTGCCAGCAATCCAAAATTGAGCGGGACTAATGAGCAGTTCTTC.